The 12 T cell receptor beta chains given below trace back to one sample, sequenced in a study of CD8+ T cells in alopecia areata (dated by TCRdb to between 2017 and 2018). The time point label, as the study defines it: baseline before oral tofacitinib. Library preparation was by the immunoSEQ multiplex PCR assay. For TCR sequencing, RNA was extracted from every sample and reverse transcribed into cDNA to serve as template. The table comes from immuneACCESS by way of TCRdb, which keeps in-frame sequences with V and J called. Part of the clones is missing from these tables; in studies checked, under half for an unresolved V gene and the rest for unknown reasons. Present in this sample are more than 200,000 clones, less than 80% of which were seen just once. In total, the top ten clones hold 1.2% of the sample. Sequenced material: CD4+ T cells sorted from blood, taken at week 0. Source of these receptors: a human donor with alopecia areata.

The V gene is TRBV2, the J gene TRBJ2-7, with TRBD1 matching 7 bases. V lost 5 bases, J lost 5 bases, and 12 bases stayed unmatched. The germline V gene encodes CDR1 SNHLY and CDR2 FYNNEI. CDR3 length equals 15 residues. The CDR3 loop is CASSTGQVKADEQYF. For the CDR3, the DNA is TGTGCCAGCAGTACTGGACAGGTCAAGGCTGACGAGCAGTACTTC.

This clone was observed a handful of times. V usage is TRBV29-1 and J usage is TRBJ2-7; D is perhaps TRBD2 (6 bases). Germline values: CDR1 SQVTM, CDR2 ANQGSEA. Trimming removed 2 bases from V and 4 bases from J, with 12 bases in between. CDR3 size: 13 residues. The CDR3 loop is CSVETGLRYEQYF. In DNA form, the CDR3 reads TGCAGCGTTGAAACCGGACTACGGTACGAGCAGTACTTC.

A few counts support this clone. V gene TRBV29-1 combines with J gene TRBJ2-3; no clear D. CDR1 is SQVTM and CDR2 is ANQGSEA in the germline V gene. This CDR3 comprises 13 residues. Trimming took off 6 bases at V and 7 bases at J, with 17 bases between the two ends. The CDR3 DNA sequence: TGCAGCGTGGCCCTCCTTGGCGCAAATACGCAGTATTTT. Its translation: CSVALLGANTQYF.

This clone was detected only once. This sequence joins TRBV7-2 and TRBJ1-6; D is ambiguous. CDR1 is SGHTA and CDR2 is FQGNSA in the germline V gene. Trimming left V 4 bases short and J 6 bases short, with 7 bases between. This CDR3 has 13 amino acids. The CDR3 protein is CASSSAVNSPLHF. CDR3 DNA: TGTGCCAGCAGCTCCGCAGTTAATTCACCCCTCCACTTT.

In this sample, this clone turned up a few times. The chain joins TRBV6-6 to TRBJ1-1; D is unresolved. CDR3 length: 12 amino acids. Germline V gives CDR1 MNHNY, CDR2 SVGAGI (reference sequence). Trimming removed 7 bases at V and 1 base at J, with 7 bases between. CDR3 nucleotide sequence: TGTGCCAGCACTCCAAAGAACACTGAAGCTTTCTTT. Its translation is CASTPKNTEAFF.

This chain connects TRBV10-3 to TRBJ2-3; D unclear. The V end was cut by 8 bases, the J end by 2 bases, with 14 bases between. This CDR3 has 14 amino acids. Looked up from germline, CDR1 is ENHRY and CDR2 is SYGVKD. DNA of the CDR3: TGTGCCATCCGTGTTGCCAGGAACACAGATACGCAGTATTTT. It encodes CAIRVARNTDTQYF.

The chain has TRBV7-3 and TRBJ1-1; TRBD1 matches at 7 bases. This CDR3 region has 15 residues. V was pared by 0 bases and J by 5 bases, with 6 bases of the junction left unmatched. Germline CDR1 reads SGHTA; CDR2 reads FQGTGA. In nucleotides, the CDR3 is TGTGCCAGCAGCTTAACAGGGGGCGCGAGGACTGAAGCTTTCTTT. This sequence encodes CASSLTGGARTEAFF. Full variable domain (rest looked up from reference TRBV7-3 and TRBJ1-1): GAGVSQTPSNKVTEKGKYVELRCDPISGHTALYWYRQSLGQGPEFLIYFQGTGAADDSGLPNDRFFAVRPEGSVSTLKIQRTERGDSAVYLCASSLTGGARTEAFFGQGTRLTVV.

The chain links TRBV29-1 to TRBJ1-1; tentative D call: TRBD1 (5 bases). The germline gives CDR1 SQVTM, CDR2 ANQGSEA. V lost 6 bases and J lost 3, with 14 bases in between. CDR3 length equals 13 residues. CDR3 coding DNA: TGCAGCGTCCGGAAGGGCAGGGACACTGAAGCTTTCTTT. It is translated as CSVRKGRDTEAFF.

The chain uses TRBV7-9 and TRBJ2-3; 7 positions match TRBD2. The trim removed 2 bases at V and 0 bases at J, leaving 5 bases unmatched. Germline V gives CDR1 SEHNR, CDR2 FQNEAQ (reference sequence). The CDR3 is 16 amino acids. DNA of the CDR3: TGTGCCAGCAGCTTAACCGGGGGGAGGAGCACAGATACGCAGTATTTT. The encoded protein is CASSLTGGRSTDTQYF.

The chain links TRBV29-1 to TRBJ2-7; 7 bases fit TRBD2. After removal of 5 bases from V and 1 base from J, the junction contained 2 bases not matched to a gene. Germline lookup yields CDR1 SQVTM and CDR2 ANQGSEA. The CDR3 is 12 residues long. CDR3 nucleotide sequence: TGCAGCGTTAGGGAGGGGTCCTACGAGCAGTACTTC. Its protein is CSVREGSYEQYF.

About this clone itself: This specimen includes other DNA sequences encoding the same CDR3. V and J are TRBV27 and TRBJ1-1; D gene unclear. The V and J ends lost 6 bases and 3 bases respectively, with 11 bases between them. Germline CDR1 is MNHEY and CDR2 is SMNVEV (reference sequence). CDR3 length: 13 residues. CDR3 loop: CASSHTWDTEAFF. DNA for the CDR3: TGTGCCAGCAGCCATACTTGGGACACTGAAGCTTTCTTT.

The rearrangement uses TRBV7-9 and TRBJ2-7; D is ambiguous. Trimming removed 5 bases from V and 3 bases from J, with 5 bases in between. Germline CDR1 reads SEHNR; CDR2 reads FQNEAQ (reference sequence). CDR3 length equals 11 residues. DNA of the CDR3: TGTGCCAGCAGCCCGGGCTACGAGCAGTACTTC. Residues: CASSPGYEQYF. The full variable domain, in which reference TRBV7-9 and TRBJ2-7 provide the parts outside the CDR3, is DTGVSQNPRHKITKRGQNVTFRCDPISEHNRLYWYRQTLGQGPEFLTYFQNEAQLEKSRLLSDRFSAERPKGSFSTLEIQRTEQGDSAMYLCASSPGYEQYFGPGTRLTVT.